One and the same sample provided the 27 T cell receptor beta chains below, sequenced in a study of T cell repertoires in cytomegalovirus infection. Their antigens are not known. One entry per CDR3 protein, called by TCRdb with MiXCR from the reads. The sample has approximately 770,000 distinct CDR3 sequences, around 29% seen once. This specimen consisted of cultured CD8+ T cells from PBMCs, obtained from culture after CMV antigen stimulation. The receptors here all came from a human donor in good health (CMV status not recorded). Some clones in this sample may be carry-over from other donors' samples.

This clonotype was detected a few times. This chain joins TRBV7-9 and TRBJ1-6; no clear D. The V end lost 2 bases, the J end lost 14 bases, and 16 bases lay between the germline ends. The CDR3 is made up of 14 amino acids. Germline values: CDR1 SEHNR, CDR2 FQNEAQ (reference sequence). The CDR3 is CASSLYSQEVSLHF. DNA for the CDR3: TGTGCCAGCAGCTTATATAGCCAGGAGGTATCCCTCCACTTT.

The CDR3 protein is CASSQAGTVFAYGYTF. Here the CDR3 DNA reads TGTGCCAGCAGCCAGGCCGGGACAGTCTTCGCCTATGGCTACACCTTC. V and J are TRBV4-2 and TRBJ1-2, with TRBD1 matching over 7 bases. This CDR3 comprises 16 residues. The germline V gene encodes CDR1 LGHNA and CDR2 YNFKEQ. Trimming at V came to 3 bases and at J to 4 bases, leaving 11 bases not matched to a gene.

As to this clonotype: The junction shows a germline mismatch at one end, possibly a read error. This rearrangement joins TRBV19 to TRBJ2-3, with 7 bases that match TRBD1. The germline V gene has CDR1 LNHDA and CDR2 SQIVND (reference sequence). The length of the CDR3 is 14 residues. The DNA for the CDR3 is TGTGCCAGTAGTATTGTAGGGGGCACAGATATGCAGTATTTT. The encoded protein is CASSIVGGTDMQYF.

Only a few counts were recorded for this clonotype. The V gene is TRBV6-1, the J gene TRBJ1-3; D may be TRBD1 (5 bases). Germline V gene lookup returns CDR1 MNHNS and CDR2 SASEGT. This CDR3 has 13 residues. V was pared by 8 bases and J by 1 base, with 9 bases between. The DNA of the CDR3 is TGTGCCAGCTCGGGGCTATCTGGAAACACCATATATTTT. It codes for CASSGLSGNTIYF.

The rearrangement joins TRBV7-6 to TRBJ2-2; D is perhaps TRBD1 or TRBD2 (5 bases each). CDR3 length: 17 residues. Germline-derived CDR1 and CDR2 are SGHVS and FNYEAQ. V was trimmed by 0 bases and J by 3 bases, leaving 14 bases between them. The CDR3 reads CASSLAGPLRDTGELFF. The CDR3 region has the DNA TGTGCCAGCAGCTTAGCGGGACCCCTAAGGGACACCGGGGAGCTGTTTTTT.

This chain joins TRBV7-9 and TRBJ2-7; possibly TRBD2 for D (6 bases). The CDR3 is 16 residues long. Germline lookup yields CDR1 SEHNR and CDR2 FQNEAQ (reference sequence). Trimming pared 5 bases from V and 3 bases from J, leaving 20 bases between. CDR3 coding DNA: TGTGCCAGCAGCCCTGGAGGGACGGCCCGCTACTACGAGCAGTACGTC. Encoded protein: CASSPGGTARYYEQYV.

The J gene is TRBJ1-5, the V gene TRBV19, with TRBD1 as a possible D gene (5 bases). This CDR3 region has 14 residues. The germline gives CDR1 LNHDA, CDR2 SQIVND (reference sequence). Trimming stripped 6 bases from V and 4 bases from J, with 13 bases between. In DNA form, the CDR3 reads TGTGCCAGTAGGGGCGACAGTCAAAATCAGCCCCAGCATTTT. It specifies CASRGDSQNQPQHF.

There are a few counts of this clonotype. CDR3 bases: TGTGCCAGCTCTATCCCAGGGCCTGAAGCTTTCTTT. Translation gives CASSIPGPEAFF. The V gene is TRBV28, the J gene TRBJ1-1; TRBD1 might be the D (5 bases). Germline lookup yields CDR1 MDHEN and CDR2 SYDVKM. Trimming left V 8 bases short and J 6 bases short, with 13 bases between. The CDR3 is 12 amino acids.

CDR3 nucleotides: TGTGCCAGCAGCTACCTCGGTGCGGGGGGCAGTAATTCACCCCTCCACTTT. Translation: CASSYLGAGGSNSPLHF. The chain links TRBV7-9 to TRBJ1-6; perhaps TRBD1 as D (6 bases). The germline gives CDR1 SEHNR, CDR2 FQNEAQ (reference sequence). The CDR3 covers 17 residues. The V end lost 4 bases, the J end lost 6 bases, and 19 bases lay between the germline ends. Looking up the rest from reference TRBV7-9 and TRBJ1-6 gives the full variable domain: DTGVSQNPRHKITKRGQNVTFRCDPISEHNRLYWYRQTLGQGPEFLTYFQNEAQLEKSRLLSDRFSAERPKGSFSTLEIQRTEQGDSAMYLCASSYLGAGGSNSPLHFGNGTRLTVT.

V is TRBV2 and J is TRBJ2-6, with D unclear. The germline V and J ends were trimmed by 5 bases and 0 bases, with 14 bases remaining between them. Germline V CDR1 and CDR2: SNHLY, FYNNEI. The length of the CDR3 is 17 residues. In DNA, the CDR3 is TGTGCCAGCAGTCCACAAGGACCGCGCTCTGGGGCCAACGTCCTGACTTTC. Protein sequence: CASSPQGPRSGANVLTF.

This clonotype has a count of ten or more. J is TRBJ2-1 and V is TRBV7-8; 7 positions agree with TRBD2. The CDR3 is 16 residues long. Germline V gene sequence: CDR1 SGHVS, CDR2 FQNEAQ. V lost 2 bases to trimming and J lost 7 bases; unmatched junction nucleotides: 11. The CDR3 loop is CASSLMGRVAWNEQFF. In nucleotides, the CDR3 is TGTGCCAGCAGCTTAATGGGGAGGGTCGCCTGGAATGAGCAGTTCTTC.

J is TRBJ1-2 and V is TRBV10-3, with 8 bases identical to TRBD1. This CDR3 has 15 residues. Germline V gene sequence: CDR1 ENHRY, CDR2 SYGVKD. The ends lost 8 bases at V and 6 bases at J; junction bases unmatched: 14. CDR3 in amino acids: CAILVVSGQGHGYTF. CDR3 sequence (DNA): TGTGCCATCTTAGTGGTTAGTGGACAGGGTCATGGCTACACCTTC.

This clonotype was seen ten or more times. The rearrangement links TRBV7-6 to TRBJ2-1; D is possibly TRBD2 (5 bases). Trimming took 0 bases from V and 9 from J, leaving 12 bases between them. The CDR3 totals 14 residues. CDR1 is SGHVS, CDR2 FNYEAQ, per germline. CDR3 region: CASSLAFASLEQFF. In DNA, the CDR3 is TGTGCCAGCAGCTTAGCGTTCGCTAGCCTTGAGCAGTTCTTC.

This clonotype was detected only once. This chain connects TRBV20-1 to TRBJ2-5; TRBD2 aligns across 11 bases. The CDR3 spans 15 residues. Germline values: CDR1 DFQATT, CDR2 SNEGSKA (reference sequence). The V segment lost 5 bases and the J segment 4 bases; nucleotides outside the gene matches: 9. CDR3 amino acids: CSAPGLAVGGETQYF. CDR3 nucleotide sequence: TGCAGTGCTCCGGGACTAGCGGTGGGTGGAGAGACCCAGTACTTC.

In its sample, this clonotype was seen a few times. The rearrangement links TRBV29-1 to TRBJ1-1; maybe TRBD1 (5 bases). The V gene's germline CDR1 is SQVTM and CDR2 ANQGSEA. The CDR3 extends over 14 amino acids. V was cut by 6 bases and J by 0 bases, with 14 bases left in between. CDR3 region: CSVKTTDMNTEAFF. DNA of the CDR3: TGCAGCGTAAAGACGACAGACATGAACACTGAAGCTTTCTTT. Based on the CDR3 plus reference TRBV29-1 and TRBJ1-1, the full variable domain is SAVISQKPSRDICQRGTSLTIQCQVDSQVTMMFWYRQQPGQSLTLIATANQGSEATYESGFVIDKFPISRPNLTFSTLTVSNMSPEDSSIYLCSVKTTDMNTEAFFGQGTRLTVV.

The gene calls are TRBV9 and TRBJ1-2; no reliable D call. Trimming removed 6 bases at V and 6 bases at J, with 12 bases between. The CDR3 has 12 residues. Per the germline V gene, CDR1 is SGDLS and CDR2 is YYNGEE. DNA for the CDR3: TGTGCCAGCATCGGGGAAAAAAATGGCTACACCTTC. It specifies CASIGEKNGYTF.

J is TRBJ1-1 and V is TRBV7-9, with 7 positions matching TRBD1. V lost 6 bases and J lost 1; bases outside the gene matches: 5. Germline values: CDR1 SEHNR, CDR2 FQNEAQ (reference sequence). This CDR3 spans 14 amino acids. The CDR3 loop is CASRSGGRNTEAFF. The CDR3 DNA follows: TGTGCCAGCAGATCAGGGGGGAGGAACACTGAAGCTTTCTTT. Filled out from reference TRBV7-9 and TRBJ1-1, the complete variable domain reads DTGVSQNPRHKITKRGQNVTFRCDPISEHNRLYWYRQTLGQGPEFLTYFQNEAQLEKSRLLSDRFSAERPKGSFSTLEIQRTEQGDSAMYLCASRSGGRNTEAFFGQGTRLTVV.

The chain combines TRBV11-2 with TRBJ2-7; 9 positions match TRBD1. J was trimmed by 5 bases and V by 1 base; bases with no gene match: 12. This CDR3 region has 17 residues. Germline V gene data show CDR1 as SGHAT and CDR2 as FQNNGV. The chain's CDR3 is CASSLGPSGTGFDEQYF. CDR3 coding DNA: TGTGCCAGCAGCTTAGGCCCGTCCGGGACAGGGTTTGACGAGCAGTACTTC.

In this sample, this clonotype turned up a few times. The DNA for the CDR3 is TGTGCCAGCAGTCCTCAGGGAGAAGCTGAAGCTTTCTTT. It yields the protein CASSPQGEAEAFF. This chain links TRBV12-3 or TRBV12-4 with TRBJ1-1; TRBD1 is a possible D gene (5 bases). This CDR3 has 13 residues. V shed 5 bases and J shed 6 bases, with 13 bases lying between them.

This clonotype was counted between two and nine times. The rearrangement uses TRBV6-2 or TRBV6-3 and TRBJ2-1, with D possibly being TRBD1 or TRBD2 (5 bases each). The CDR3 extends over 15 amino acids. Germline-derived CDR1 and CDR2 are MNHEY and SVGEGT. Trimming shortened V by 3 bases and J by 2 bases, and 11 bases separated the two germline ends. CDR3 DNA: TGTGCCAGCAGTTATGTGAGGGACGCCTACAATGAGCAGTTCTTC. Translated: CASSYVRDAYNEQFF.

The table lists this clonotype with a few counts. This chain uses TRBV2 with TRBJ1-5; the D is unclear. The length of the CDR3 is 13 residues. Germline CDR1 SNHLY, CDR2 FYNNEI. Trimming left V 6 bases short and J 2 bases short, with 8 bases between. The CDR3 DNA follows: TGTGCCAGCAGCAGGAATCGCAATCAGCCCCAGCATTTT. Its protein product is CASSRNRNQPQHF.

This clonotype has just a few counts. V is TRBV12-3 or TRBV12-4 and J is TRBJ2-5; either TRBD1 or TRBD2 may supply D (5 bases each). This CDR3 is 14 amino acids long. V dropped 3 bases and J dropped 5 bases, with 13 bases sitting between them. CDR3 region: CASSFLGVGETQYF. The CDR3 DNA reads TGTGCCAGCAGTTTTCTGGGGGTGGGTGAGACCCAGTACTTC.

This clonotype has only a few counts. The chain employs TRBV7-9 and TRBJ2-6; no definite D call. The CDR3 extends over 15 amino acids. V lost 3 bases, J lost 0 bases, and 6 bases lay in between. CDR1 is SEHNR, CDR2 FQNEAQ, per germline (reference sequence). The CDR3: CASSLPNSGANVLTF. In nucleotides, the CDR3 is TGTGCCAGCAGCTTGCCTAACTCTGGGGCCAACGTCCTGACTTTC. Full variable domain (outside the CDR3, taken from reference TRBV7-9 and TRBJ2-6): DTGVSQNPRHKITKRGQNVTFRCDPISEHNRLYWYRQTLGQGPEFLTYFQNEAQLEKSRLLSDRFSAERPKGSFSTLEIQRTEQGDSAMYLCASSLPNSGANVLTFGAGSRLTVL.

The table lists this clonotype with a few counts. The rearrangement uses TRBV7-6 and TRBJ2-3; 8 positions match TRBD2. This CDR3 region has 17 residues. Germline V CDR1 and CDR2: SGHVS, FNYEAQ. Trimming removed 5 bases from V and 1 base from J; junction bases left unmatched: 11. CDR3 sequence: CASSPTLAAGGTDTQYF. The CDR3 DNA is TGTGCCAGCAGCCCCACGTTGGCAGCGGGGGGCACAGATACGCAGTATTTT.

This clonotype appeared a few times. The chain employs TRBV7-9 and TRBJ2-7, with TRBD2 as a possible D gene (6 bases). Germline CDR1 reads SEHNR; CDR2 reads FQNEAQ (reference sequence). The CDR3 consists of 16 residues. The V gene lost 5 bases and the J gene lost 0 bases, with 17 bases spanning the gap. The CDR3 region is CASSGSGTLVSYEQYV. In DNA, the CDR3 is TGTGCCAGCAGCGGCTCCGGGACTCTGGTCTCCTACGAGCAGTACGTC.

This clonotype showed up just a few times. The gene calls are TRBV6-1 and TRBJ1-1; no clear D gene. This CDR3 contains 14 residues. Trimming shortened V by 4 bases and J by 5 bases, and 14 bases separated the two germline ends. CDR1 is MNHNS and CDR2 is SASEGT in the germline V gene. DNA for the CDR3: TGTGCCAGCAGTGCCTGGCAGGTCTCTACTGAAGCTTTCTTT. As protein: CASSAWQVSTEAFF.

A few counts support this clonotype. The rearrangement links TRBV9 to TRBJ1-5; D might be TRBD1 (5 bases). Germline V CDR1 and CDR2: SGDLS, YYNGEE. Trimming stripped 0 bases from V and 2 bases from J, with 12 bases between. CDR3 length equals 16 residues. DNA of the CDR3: TGTGCCAGCAGCGTAGGTGATGGGGACGGCAATCAGCCCCAGCATTTT. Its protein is CASSVGDGDGNQPQHF. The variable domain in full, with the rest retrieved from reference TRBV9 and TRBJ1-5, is DSGVTQTPKHLITATGQRVTLRCSPRSGDLSVYWYQQSLDQGLQFLIQYYNGEERAKGNILERFSAQQFPDLHSELNLSSLELGDSALYFCASSVGDGDGNQPQHFGDGTRLSIL.